This TCR beta chain was identified in a study of T cells in Graves' hyperthyroidism and ophthalmopathy (dated by TCRdb to about 2019). General notes on the study: Peripheral blood samples were taken at the time of initial diagnosis, prior to any treatment. After blood sampling, hyperthyroidism patients were treated with methimazole at a starting dose of 30 mg daily, and ophthalmopathy patients were treated with high-dose intravenous methylprednisolone. A discovery cohort of roughly 96 patients, about 44 with Graves' ophthalmopathy and approximately 60 with stable Graves' hyperthyroidism, was used to find distinguishing TCR V-J signatures. The study also compared thyroid tissue and blood T-cell repertoires from five or six Graves' hyperthyroidism patients. Whether ophthalmopathy could be predicted prospectively was tested in an independent validation cohort made up of about 18 hyperthyroidism patients plus 17 patients who later progressed to ophthalmopathy. TCR Vbeta CDR3 sequencing of 135 peripheral blood samples (approximately 44 ophthalmopathy, around 80 hyperthyroidism and approximately 17 progressor patients) is reported in the paper. The roughly 90 discovery patients were divided at random into training and test sets in a 7:3 ratio. The study at large found these results: Blood samples also contained most of the expanded thyroid clonotypes (frequency above 0.001), which suggests that blood repertoires may reflect thyroid immune responses. In validation, progression to ophthalmopathy was predicted by the model with 70.59% sensitivity and nearly 75% specificity, a median of around 5.9 months before onset. A 13 V-J signature model separated ophthalmopathy from stable hyperthyroidism, with roughly 88% sensitivity and 81.08% specificity in cross-validation and 80%/75% in testing. No statistical method was used to fix the sample size in advance, and group allocation was not hidden from the investigators.

A patient counted as having stable Graves' hyperthyroidism if no progression to ophthalmopathy occurred over 18 months of follow-up. Hyperthyroidism patients were newly diagnosed, had a disease duration of under 2 months, and were aged 18 to 65 years. Any patient with an uncontrolled infection, another autoimmune disease, pregnancy or lactation was excluded. Diagnoses were based on clinical symptoms, serum thyroxine and TRAb, thyroid ultrasound and orbital computed tomography. Ficoll-Paque density gradient centrifugation was used to isolate PBMCs from about 10 ml of fresh peripheral blood. Trizol reagent was used to extract total RNA, and RNA quality was then checked on an Agilent 2100 Bioanalyzer. The V end loses 7 bases and the J end loses 7 bases, and a stretch of 19 bases separates them. From cysteine to phenylalanine, the CDR3 is 15 amino acids long. Only the CDR3 DNA stays, 45 bases, in frame from base 1. The germline V gene specifies SNHLY as CDR1 and FYNNEI as CDR2.

Many counts were recorded for this clonotype. Its specific antigen is unknown. The record has no base qualities; no much larger clone is one base away. TCR beta CDR3 regions were amplified from RNA transcripts. The first round of RT-PCR for the TCR CDR3 was performed with the HTBI primer set and the Qiagen OneStep RT-PCR kit. The libraries were constructed in a second round of multiplex PCR and then size-selected and purified. Libraries were sequenced paired-end with 100 bp reads on an Illumina HiSeq2000. Concerning the study's data processing: SOAPnuke was used to process the raw data, with reads discarded if the reads contained adapters or uncalled bases, had a mean Phred below 15, or lacked an exact constant-primer or identifier match. High-quality paired reads were merged using COPE v1.2.5, and each unique nucleotide sequence was defined as a clonotype. Clonotypes were aligned to IMGT TRBV, TRBD and TRBJ reference segments using MiTCR v1.1. Analysis was restricted to V-J combinations with a frequency above 0.0001, which covered about 99% of repertoires. A TCS score was defined as the ratio of F50 (clonal expansion) to E x V (chaos), with BLOSUM62-based TCRdist applied between CDR3 peptides within each V-J. Welch's t-statistics and random forest reduced around 510 V-J features to under 15, which were used in a naive Bayes classifier (R e1071). TCRdb trimmed the raw reads at Q25, called clones with MiXCR and kept productive beta chains. One record per CDR3 amino acid sequence lists the most common genes and DNA. The V and J calls and clone size are TCRdb's, not the authors'. The sample yields approximately 330,000 distinct CDR3 sequences; about 18% were counted once. 45% to 50% of the sample is in the top ten clones.

Sequencing was carried out using blood. The chain is made from TRBV2 and TRBJ1-4, and perhaps TRBD1 as D gene, on 5 matching bases. The sequence came from a woman aged 50 to 65 with Graves' hyperthyroidism. The bases read TGTGCCAGCACTTTTTGGGGCTCCGGCGGTGAAAAACTGTTTTTT. Its translation reads: CASTFWGSGGEKLFF.